The sequence of this T cell receptor (beta chain) was determined in a study of blood T cell repertoires in COVID-19 (dated by TCRdb to about 2020). As for the study more broadly: Samples from collaborators originated in the United States, Italy and Spain and spanned both the acute and convalescent phases of COVID-19. Sample metadata almost always included a de-identified subject ID, COVID-19 status, age in years and sex. The prospective study material was composed of cDNA or gDNA derived from T cells, B-cell-depleted T cells, or PBMCs. HLA class I and class II types, where available, came from metadata supplied by the sample provider rather than from assay-based typing. The dataset comprised deeply sampled blood TCRbeta repertoires from subjects exposed to, actively infected with, or recovered from COVID-19. The samples were drawn from the first 160 participants of the ongoing ImmuneRACE study and from 1,254 subjects provided by 6 global collaborators. The repertoires were made available in a free public database intended to serve as a resource for research on the immune response to SARS-CoV-2. Overall results and qualifications from the work: How much clinical and demographic metadata was included differed by source and by participant, and the metadata was provided uncurated.

The V end gives up 4 bases and the J end 14 bases, leaving 14 bases in the junction not matched to a gene. Taken from cysteine to phenylalanine, the CDR3 has 15 residues. Just CDR3 DNA is preserved here, 45 bases in frame from base 1. The germline V gene (reference sequence) provides CDR1 GTSNPN and CDR2 SVGIG. The immunoSEQ Assay, a bias-controlled multiplex PCR, was used to amplify TCRbeta CDR3 regions from genomic DNA. The study's own analysis went as follows. Nucleated cell counts per sample were estimated from amplification of reference gene primers within the assay. To quantify the absolute abundance of each unique TCRbeta CDR3 rearrangement, sequence reads were collapsed and filtered. For each sample, productive Simpson clonality was calculated as the square root of Simpson's diversity index over productive rearrangements. Sourced from immuneACCESS, this table was stored by TCRdb with only in-frame sequences that have V and J called. A share of the clones is absent; for the studies checked, an unresolved V gene accounts for under half, and the remainder has no known explanation. V, J and clone size derive from that table, while D and trimming were established from the DNA sequence. For this sample there are 200,000 or so clones; roughly 80% appear just once. Together, the top ten hold around a sixth of the sample.

Whole blood was collected in K2EDTA tubes by collaborating institutions according to the institutions' own protocols. For TCRbeta analysis, collaborators shipped samples as frozen whole blood, isolated PBMCs, or DNA extracted from either of those sample types. To note about this clone: Its antigen is still unknown. No qualities accompany the bases; no much larger clone lies one base away.

This clonotype was sampled from a man aged 55 to 69 with active or convalescent COVID-19. The chain is assembled from TRBV30 and TRBJ1-6; TRBD1 agrees with 10 junctional bases. Sequenced sample: peripheral blood. The DNA is as follows: TGTGCCTGGACCAACGAGGGACAGGGGCTTTTATCCCTCCACTTT. This gives the protein CAWTNEGQGLLSLHF.